The 24 T cell receptor beta chains listed next were all sequenced from one sample in a study of cytomegalovirus exposure and HLA in healthy donors. Amplification used 60 Vbeta primers and 13 Jbeta primers. Here immunoSEQ multiplex PCR was the method, and the copy in TCRdb shows in-frame clones only, minus some. This sample yields 180,000 or so clones, of which approximately 80% are seen a single time; around 2.6% belongs to the top ten. The sequencing input was PBMCs. These receptors originate from a female donor in good health and CMV-seronegative.

Only one count was recorded for this clone. The V and J genes are TRBV29-1 and TRBJ2-4; 11 nucleotides match TRBD1. Germline V gene sequence: CDR1 SQVTM, CDR2 ANQGSEA. V shed 6 bases, J shed 7 bases, and the junction held 8 bases outside the gene matches. The CDR3 spans 14 residues. CDR3 protein: CSVARTGGKNIQYF. The CDR3, as DNA: TGCAGCGTGGCCAGGACAGGGGGCAAGAACATTCAGTACTTC.

The rearrangement uses TRBV18 and TRBJ1-1; D might be TRBD1 (6 bases). Germline values: CDR1 KGHSH, CDR2 LQKENI. Trimming removed 4 bases from V and 3 bases from J, with 12 bases in between. The CDR3 has 14 residues. This CDR3 is CASSQNRVHTEAFF. Here the CDR3 DNA reads TGTGCCAGCTCACAAAACAGGGTTCACACTGAAGCTTTCTTT.

The V gene is TRBV5-1, the J gene TRBJ2-2, with a possible D match to TRBD1 (8 bases). V dropped 2 bases and J dropped 5 bases, with 16 bases sitting between them. Germline CDR1 is SGHRS and CDR2 is YFSETQ. This CDR3 region has 16 residues. The CDR3 reads CASSLEAQGGTGELFF. Written as DNA, the CDR3 is TGCGCCAGCAGCTTAGAAGCACAGGGGGGGACCGGGGAGCTGTTTTTT.

V usage is TRBV6-1 and J usage is TRBJ2-2, with 9 bases fitting TRBD1. From germline, CDR1 is MNHNS and CDR2 SASEGT. The junction had 11 bases not matched to a gene; V was cut back by 3 bases and J by 9 bases. This CDR3 is 16 amino acids long. The CDR3 bases are TGTGCCAGCAGTGACTTGACAGGGGGAGCTCACCGGGAGCTGTTTTTT. It codes for CASSDLTGGAHRELFF.

The chain couples TRBV5-1 to TRBJ1-5, with a tentative D call TRBD1 (6 bases). The CDR3 length is 15 residues. Trimming removed 4 bases from V and 3 bases from J, with 14 bases in between. Germline-derived CDR1 and CDR2 are SGHRS and YFSETQ. In DNA, the CDR3 is TGCGCCAGCAGCCTAACAGGACAGCCCAATCAGCCCCAGCATTTT. Its protein is CASSLTGQPNQPQHF. The variable domain in full, completed from reference TRBV5-1 and TRBJ1-5, reads KAGVTQTPRYLIKTRGQQVTLSCSPISGHRSVSWYQQTPGQGLQFLFEYFSETQRNKGNFPGRFSGRQFSNSRSEMNVSTLELGDSALYLCASSLTGQPNQPQHFGDGTRLSIL.

This chain uses TRBV13 with TRBJ2-1; 8 bases fit TRBD2. Per germline, CDR1 PRHDT and CDR2 FYEKMQ (reference sequence). J lost 5 bases, V lost 2 bases, and 5 bases had no gene match. The CDR3 loop spans 15 amino acids. The CDR3 region is CASSLWRGANNEQFF. The DNA of the CDR3 is TGTGCCAGCAGCTTATGGCGGGGGGCCAACAATGAGCAGTTCTTC.

CDR3 residues: CASSSRGGGTDTQYF. The CDR3 DNA reads as TGTGCCAGCAGCTCGCGGGGCGGGGGGACAGATACGCAGTATTTT. The genes are TRBV5-4 and TRBJ2-3; 8 bases match TRBD2. J gave up 3 bases and V 3 bases, and 6 bases lay outside the gene matches. The CDR3 has 15 amino acids. Germline CDR1 is SGHNT and CDR2 is YYREEE (reference sequence). Filled out from reference TRBV5-4 and TRBJ2-3, the complete variable domain reads ETGVTQSPTHLIKTRGQQVTLRCSSQSGHNTVSWYQQALGQGPQFIFQYYREEENGRGNFPPRFSGLQFPNYSSELNVNALELDDSALYLCASSSRGGGTDTQYFGPGTRLTVL.

In the case of this clone: Relative to the germline gene, one junction end is altered; a read error may explain this. V is TRBV2 and J is TRBJ1-1; 12 bases match TRBD1. Germline V lookup: CDR1 SNHLY, CDR2 FYNNEI. The CDR3 has 16 residues. The CDR3 loop is CASIWDRGLLNAEAFF. CDR3 coding DNA: TGTGCCAGCATCTGGGACAGGGGGCTTTTGAACGCTGAAGCTTTCTTT.

This chain joins TRBV4-1 and TRBJ1-1; D unresolved. V was pared by 4 bases and J by 3 bases, with 12 bases between. The CDR3 spans 14 residues. Per the germline V gene, CDR1 is MGHRA and CDR2 is YSYEKL. The chain's CDR3 is CASSPGSLYTEAFF. CDR3 DNA sequence: TGCGCCAGCAGCCCCGGGAGCTTGTACACTGAAGCTTTCTTT.

In DNA, the CDR3 is TGTGCCAGCAGTGGGATAGGGACAGGGGATCGTGAGCAGTACTTC. Its protein is CASSGIGTGDREQYF. The rearrangement uses TRBV28 and TRBJ2-7; 10 positions match TRBD1. This CDR3 has 15 amino acids. CDR1 is MDHEN and CDR2 is SYDVKM in the germline V gene. V shed 5 bases and J 7 bases; nucleotides not matched to a gene: 11.

This clone was seen a single time. The V gene is TRBV4-2, the J gene TRBJ1-1, with D unclear. The CDR3 covers 15 residues. The V and J ends lost 3 bases and 2 bases respectively, with 13 bases between them. Per germline, CDR1 LGHNA and CDR2 YNFKEQ. Written as DNA, the CDR3 is TGTGCCAGCAGCCAGGCTCAGTCCACCAACACTGAAGCTTTCTTT. It specifies CASSQAQSTNTEAFF.

Notes on this clone: The sample has other DNA sequences that encode this CDR3 too. The chain carries TRBV9 and TRBJ2-5; 11 bases agree with TRBD2. Germline loops: CDR1 SGDLS, CDR2 YYNGEE. This CDR3 comprises 14 residues. V trimming: 0 bases; J trimming: 5 bases; junction bases outside the gene matches: 0. The CDR3 DNA follows: TGTGCCAGCAGCGTAGGACTAGCGGGGGAGACCCAGTACTTC. Translated, it gives CASSVGLAGETQYF.

This clone appeared once. The chain combines TRBV10-3 with TRBJ2-6; D perhaps matches TRBD1 (6 bases). V gave up 7 bases and J gave up 4 bases, with 11 bases separating them. In germline, CDR1 is ENHRY, CDR2 SYGVKD. The CDR3 has 14 residues. Here the CDR3 reads CAINPGDGANVLTF. CDR3 in DNA: TGTGCCATCAACCCAGGGGACGGGGCCAACGTCCTGACTTTC.

The chain recombines TRBV6-6 with TRBJ2-6, with D unresolved. This CDR3 has 16 residues. Germline lookup yields CDR1 MNHNY and CDR2 SVGAGI (reference sequence). The V end was cut by 0 bases, the J end by 1 base, with 7 bases between. The CDR3 DNA sequence: TGTGCCAGCAGTTACTCCGCTAGATCTGGGGCCAACGTCCTGACTTTC. This sequence encodes CASSYSARSGANVLTF.

V gene TRBV2 combines with J gene TRBJ2-7; D possibly corresponds to TRBD1 (6 bases). This CDR3 comprises 15 residues. In germline, CDR1 is SNHLY, CDR2 FYNNEI. V was trimmed by 6 bases and J by 0 bases, leaving 15 bases between them. The CDR3: CASRAGTLPSYEQYF. DNA of the CDR3: TGTGCCAGCAGAGCCGGGACACTCCCCTCCTACGAGCAGTACTTC.

Only a few counts were recorded for this clone. The chain links TRBV19 to TRBJ2-3, with 7 bases fitting TRBD1. With 0 bases clipped from V and 7 bases from J, the junction kept 7 bases outside the gene matches. This CDR3 has 15 residues. Germline CDR1 LNHDA, CDR2 SQIVND (reference sequence). The CDR3: CASSIDEGGGNTQYF. CDR3 DNA sequence: TGTGCCAGTAGTATAGATGAAGGGGGCGGAAATACGCAGTATTTT.

V usage is TRBV28 and J usage is TRBJ2-7; 11 nucleotides line up with TRBD2. The J segment lost 4 bases and the V segment lost 2 bases, leaving 10 bases of the junction unmatched. The CDR3 extends over 17 amino acids. Germline assignment: CDR1 MDHEN and CDR2 SYDVKM. The CDR3 reads CASSLKTSGKRNYEQYF. The CDR3 bases are TGTGCCAGCAGTTTAAAGACTAGCGGGAAAAGAAATTACGAGCAGTACTTC.

A few counts support this clone. This chain connects TRBV6-5 to TRBJ2-7; 9 bases map to TRBD1. Germline loops: CDR1 MNHEY, CDR2 SVGAGI. The ends lost 2 bases at V and 4 bases at J; junction bases unmatched: 9. The CDR3 runs 16 residues. In nucleotides, the CDR3 is TGTGCCAGCAGTTACGTTCCGACAGGGGGTAAATACGAGCAGTACTTC. It specifies CASSYVPTGGKYEQYF.

The rearrangement joins TRBV10-3 to TRBJ2-1, with D possibly being TRBD2 (6 bases). Germline CDR1 is ENHRY and CDR2 is SYGVKD. V was pared by 0 bases and J by 12 bases, with 15 bases between. The length of the CDR3 is 14 residues. The chain's CDR3 is CAISESIAEGPQFF. The CDR3 DNA reads as TGTGCCATCAGTGAGTCGATAGCGGAGGGACCGCAGTTCTTC.

As concerns this clone: This may arise from a read error, as a much more abundant clone is one base away. This chain links TRBV27 with TRBJ2-2; TRBD1 aligns across 9 bases. Germline CDR1 and CDR2: MNHEY and SMNVEV (reference sequence). The CDR3 spans 13 residues. V trimming: 9 bases; J trimming: 1 base; junction bases outside the gene matches: 0. The CDR3 region is CARGQGNTGELFF. The CDR3, as DNA: TGTGCCAGGGGACAGGGGAACACCGGGGAGCTGTTTTTT.

Here the CDR3 DNA reads TGTGCCAGCAGCTCTGGACAGGGGCCCCAAGAGACCCAGTACTTC. Residues: CASSSGQGPQETQYF. The J gene is TRBJ2-5, the V gene TRBV28, with 9 bases identical to TRBD1. After removal of 6 bases from V and 1 base from J, the junction contained 6 bases not matched to a gene. The CDR3 extends over 15 amino acids. Germline-derived CDR1 and CDR2 are MDHEN and SYDVKM.

The chain links TRBV4-1 to TRBJ2-7; a weak D match, TRBD2 (7 bases). This CDR3 contains 14 residues. V gave up 1 base and J gave up 4 bases, with 11 bases separating them. Germline assignment: CDR1 MGHRA and CDR2 YSYEKL. CDR3 amino acids: CASSQGGGLYEQYF. CDR3 DNA: TGCGCCAGCAGCCAAGGGGGGGGCCTTTACGAGCAGTACTTC.

The genes are TRBV10-3 and TRBJ1-2; D not certain. Germline V lookup: CDR1 ENHRY, CDR2 SYGVKD. The CDR3 is made up of 13 amino acids. V dropped 8 bases and J dropped 4 bases, with 14 bases sitting between them. CDR3 protein: CAIVNRTSYGYTF. The CDR3 bases are TGTGCCATCGTGAATCGAACGAGCTATGGCTACACCTTC.

This clone showed up just once. The chain carries TRBV10-3 and TRBJ2-7, with 7 bases that match TRBD2. CDR1 is ENHRY, CDR2 SYGVKD, per germline. The J segment lost 4 bases and the V segment lost 4 bases, leaving 4 bases of the junction unmatched. The CDR3 spans 13 residues. The CDR3 DNA follows: TGTGCCATCAGTGGAGCGGGGCAGTACGAGCAGTACTTC. Translated: CAISGAGQYEQYF.